This T cell receptor beta chain was observed in a study of identical twins. The junction had 7 bases not matched to a gene; V was cut back by 4 bases and J by 7 bases. The CDR3 sequence is 15 residues long. CDR1 is SGDLS and CDR2 is YYNGEE in the germline V gene. There are a few counts of this clonotype. Its specificity is not known. Unique molecular identifiers were present on cDNA, and template switching added a universal primer site. A single record per CDR3 protein comes from TCRdb applying MiXCR to the 5' RACE reads. The sample includes fewer than 500,000 distinct CDR3 sequences, approximately 15% of them seen just once. Overall study results and limits: For monozygotic twins, models underestimated out-of-frame TCR alpha sharing. Out-of-frame alpha sequences common to twins were enriched for low generation probability. Cross-sectional statistical analysis, not tracking of the same donors, underpinned the conclusions.

The sample was also linked to a second study, of yellow fever vaccine responses in identical twins.

The sequencing input was CD4+ T cells sorted from blood. The chain carries TRBV9 and TRBJ1-6; TRBD1 matches at 8 bases. The clonotype was recovered from a woman aged 18-29 years in good health. CDR3 in amino acids: CASSSRTGQNSPLHF. CDR3 nucleotides: TGTGCCAGCAGCTCGAGGACAGGGCAGAATTCACCCCTCCACTTT.